What follows are 20 T cell receptor beta chains derived from one specimen sequenced in a study of shared clonotypes between healthy human individuals. TCRdb's table, derived via immunoSEQ multiplex PCR, lists solely in-frame clones and lacks some. The sample consists of around 2.1 million clones, roughly 91% of them appearing once. Selected positively for CCR7 and CD45RO-negative, naive CD8 cells excluded terminally differentiated effector memory CD45RA+ cells. Sample: naive CD8+ T cells from PBMCs. The receptors were gathered from a man in his late teens or twenties in good health. Some clones in this sample may be carry-over from other donors' samples.

The V and J genes are TRBV5-1 and TRBJ1-4, with D possibly being TRBD1 (5 bases). V lost 0 bases to trimming and J lost 0 bases, with 9 bases between them. Germline CDR1 is SGHRS and CDR2 is YFSETQ. This CDR3 is built from 16 residues. CDR3 nucleotide sequence: TGCGCCAGCAGCTTGGCGACAGTTACAACTAATGAAAAACTGTTTTTT. It encodes CASSLATVTTNEKLFF.

The chain combines TRBV7-8 with TRBJ2-2; unclear D gene. CDR3 length equals 16 residues. Trimming shortened V by 5 bases and J by 1 base, and 14 bases separated the two germline ends. Germline CDR1 is SGHVS and CDR2 is FQNEAQ. The CDR3 coding sequence is TGTGCCAGCAGCCCCCCGACTGGAAAGAACACCGGGGAGCTGTTTTTT. Its translation: CASSPPTGKNTGELFF.

This chain links TRBV11-3 with TRBJ1-2, with a weak D call TRBD1 (5 bases). From germline, CDR1 is SGHNT and CDR2 YENEEA. V was shortened by 4 bases and J by 5 bases, with 11 bases between the two germline ends. The CDR3 extends over 13 amino acids. The CDR3 reads CASSSQGEYGYTF. DNA for the CDR3: TGTGCCAGCAGCTCCCAGGGAGAATATGGCTACACCTTC.

The rearrangement links TRBV27 to TRBJ2-1; TRBD2 matches at 8 bases. With V trimmed by 1 base and J by 3 bases, 8 bases remained unmatched. The CDR3 length is 17 residues. CDR1 is MNHEY, CDR2 SMNVEV, per germline (reference sequence). The chain's CDR3 is CASSLYPGLEGYNEQFF. In DNA form, the CDR3 reads TGTGCCAGCAGTTTATATCCGGGACTAGAAGGCTACAATGAGCAGTTCTTC.

The V gene is TRBV25-1, the J gene TRBJ1-1; TRBD1 matches 10 bases. This CDR3 contains 14 residues. Looked up from germline, CDR1 is MGHDK and CDR2 is SYGVNS. The junction had 4 bases not matched to a gene; V was cut back by 6 bases and J by 3 bases. CDR3 residues: CASSPGTGDTEAFF. CDR3 bases: TGTGCCAGCAGCCCCGGGACAGGGGACACTGAAGCTTTCTTT.

The chain couples TRBV5-4 to TRBJ2-7, with 9 positions matching TRBD2. The CDR3 runs 15 residues. V shed 4 bases, J shed 2 bases, and the junction held 7 bases outside the gene matches. Per the germline V gene, CDR1 is SGHNT and CDR2 is YYREEE (reference sequence). The CDR3: CASSISSGSTYEQYF. CDR3 bases: TGTGCCAGCAGCATAAGTAGCGGGAGTACCTACGAGCAGTACTTC.

This clone appeared once. This chain connects TRBV27 to TRBJ2-7; no firm D call. Trimming pared 6 bases from V and 4 bases from J, leaving 19 bases between. The CDR3 runs to 15 residues. Germline CDR1 MNHEY, CDR2 SMNVEV (reference sequence). Written as DNA, the CDR3 is TGTGCCAGCAGGAAAGGAGTGCCGGACCTTTACGAGCAGTACTTC. Its translation: CASRKGVPDLYEQYF.

The chain links TRBV29-1 to TRBJ1-1; maybe TRBD1 (6 bases). The CDR3 has 13 residues. Trimming pared 4 bases from V and 1 base from J, leaving 10 bases between. CDR1 is SQVTM and CDR2 is ANQGSEA in the germline V gene. Written as DNA, the CDR3 is TGCAGCGTTGTTCAGGGGAAGAACACTGAAGCTTTCTTT. This gives the protein CSVVQGKNTEAFF.

The chain is built from TRBV29-1 and TRBJ2-3; D not resolved. This CDR3 region has 14 residues. The V end lost 2 bases, the J end lost 6 bases, and 15 bases lay between the germline ends. The germline CDR1 and CDR2 sequences are SQVTM and ANQGSEA. CDR3 sequence: CSVELGWALDTQYF. In DNA, the CDR3 is TGCAGCGTTGAACTCGGGTGGGCGCTCGATACGCAGTATTTT.

This clone has just a few counts. The chain employs TRBV27 and TRBJ2-1, with a weak D call TRBD1 (5 bases). Germline CDR1 MNHEY, CDR2 SMNVEV (reference sequence). The length of the CDR3 is 12 residues. V shed 5 bases and J shed 11 bases, with 13 bases lying between them. The CDR3 DNA is TGTGCCAGCAGTCCCCAGGGATCCCAGCAGTTCTTC. Protein sequence: CASSPQGSQQFF.

The V gene is TRBV27, the J gene TRBJ1-2; 11 nucleotides line up with TRBD1. The germline CDR1 and CDR2 sequences are MNHEY and SMNVEV (reference sequence). This CDR3 contains 17 residues. Trimming at V came to 0 bases and at J to 8 bases, leaving 11 bases not matched to a gene. CDR3 loop: CASSLSLGTGGLGGYTF. The CDR3 coding sequence is TGTGCCAGCAGTTTATCCCTAGGGACAGGGGGATTGGGGGGCTACACCTTC.

The chain links TRBV7-9 to TRBJ2-7, with D unclear. V was shortened by 0 bases and J by 0 bases, with 9 bases between the two germline ends. The CDR3 consists of 15 residues. Germline V gene lookup returns CDR1 SEHNR and CDR2 FQNEAQ (reference sequence). The CDR3 sequence: CASSLALGNSYEQYF. In DNA, the CDR3 is TGTGCCAGCAGCTTAGCGCTAGGGAACTCCTACGAGCAGTACTTC.

CDR3 region: CASRKQGVTTYEQYF. DNA for the CDR3: TGTGCCAGCCGCAAACAGGGGGTCACGACCTACGAGCAGTACTTC. The chain carries TRBV27 and TRBJ2-7; 8 nucleotides align to TRBD1. J gave up 2 bases and V 8 bases, and 11 bases lay outside the gene matches. The CDR3 is 15 residues long. CDR1 MNHEY and CDR2 SMNVEV come from the germline V gene (reference sequence).

The V gene is TRBV4-1, the J gene TRBJ2-1; 7 bases fit TRBD1. The germline V gene has CDR1 MGHRA and CDR2 YSYEKL. This CDR3 contains 16 residues. The V and J ends lost 1 base and 4 bases, in that order; junction bases with no gene match: 7. In nucleotides, the CDR3 is TGCGCCAGCAGCCAAGCTTGGGACAGCCATTACAATGAGCAGTTCTTC. Translation gives CASSQAWDSHYNEQFF.

The genes are TRBV7-6 and TRBJ2-2; 8 nucleotides line up with TRBD2. V trimming: 2 bases; J trimming: 3 bases; junction bases outside the gene matches: 8. Germline V gives CDR1 SGHVS, CDR2 FNYEAQ. CDR3 length: 17 residues. CDR3 loop: CASSLTTAGVYTGELFF. The CDR3 DNA reads as TGTGCCAGCAGCTTAACCACAGCGGGAGTGTACACCGGGGAGCTGTTTTTT.

The rearrangement links TRBV28 to TRBJ2-1; the match to TRBD1 covers 8 bases. The V and J ends lost 3 bases and 7 bases, in that order; junction bases with no gene match: 5. The CDR3 totals 14 residues. CDR1 is MDHEN and CDR2 is SYDVKM in the germline V gene. The CDR3 reads CASSFGQGLNEQFF. CDR3 coding DNA: TGTGCCAGCAGTTTTGGACAGGGTTTGAATGAGCAGTTCTTC. Looking up the rest from reference TRBV28 and TRBJ2-1 gives the full variable domain: DVKVTQSSRYLVKRTGEKVFLECVQDMDHENMFWYRQDPGLGLRLIYFSYDVKMKEKGDIPEGYSVSREKKERFSLILESASTNQTSMYLCASSFGQGLNEQFFGPGTRLTVL.

This chain links TRBV25-1 with TRBJ1-1, with TRBD1 identical over 8 bases. The germline CDR1 and CDR2 sequences are MGHDK and SYGVNS. V lost 8 bases to trimming and J lost 10 bases; unmatched junction nucleotides: 15. The CDR3 runs to 14 residues. The CDR3 sequence: CASGGGQGPFVAFF. The CDR3 DNA reads as TGTGCCAGCGGGGGAGGACAGGGACCTTTTGTAGCTTTCTTT.

J is TRBJ2-5 and V is TRBV9; D gene unclear. The V gene lost 4 bases and the J gene lost 4 bases, with 11 bases spanning the gap. Germline assignment: CDR1 SGDLS and CDR2 YYNGEE. The CDR3 spans 13 residues. The CDR3 reads CASSPEPLETQYF. The CDR3 nucleotides read TGTGCCAGCAGCCCAGAACCGTTAGAGACCCAGTACTTC.

This clone was seen once. The chain combines TRBV19 with TRBJ2-5; 9 nucleotides line up with TRBD1. Losses at the gene ends were 6 bases for V and 0 bases for J; bases not matched to a gene: 2. Germline-derived CDR1 and CDR2 are LNHDA and SQIVND (reference sequence). CDR3 length: 14 amino acids. CDR3 in amino acids: CASRGQGNQETQYF. CDR3 DNA sequence: TGTGCCAGTAGGGGACAGGGAAACCAAGAGACCCAGTACTTC.

The chain couples TRBV28 to TRBJ2-7; possibly TRBD1 or TRBD2 for D (5 bases each). Germline lookup yields CDR1 MDHEN and CDR2 SYDVKM. V lost 3 bases, J lost 2 bases, and 11 bases lay in between. The CDR3 spans 14 residues. The CDR3 DNA is TGTGCCAGCAGTTTCGAGGGGTCGGCCTACGAGCAGTACTTC. Protein: CASSFEGSAYEQYF.